Sequencing of this T cell receptor beta chain was carried out in a study of somatic mutations in cytotoxic T cells in rheumatoid arthritis. Overall study results and limits: Within 8 of 65 patients, the single biggest CD8+ clone made up more than 20% of CD8+ cells.

Positive magnetic bead selection isolated CD4+ and CD8+ cells, and flow cytometry checked purity. Notes on this clone: Its antigen is undetermined.

The CDR3 extends over 15 amino acids. V was shortened by 4 bases and J by 0 bases, with 13 bases between the two germline ends. Germline lookup yields CDR1 SGHRS and CDR2 YFSETQ. Sequencing used immunoSEQ multiplex PCR; TCRdb keeps in-frame clones, though not all of them. This sample has about 12,000 clones, with roughly four fifths found just once. Sequencing used CD8+ T cells sorted from blood. The chain joins TRBV5-1 to TRBJ1-1; D might be TRBD1 (6 bases). This TCR was recovered from a woman in her thirties or forties in good health. The CDR3 loop is CASSPGADLNTEAFF. CDR3 sequence (DNA): TGCGCCAGCAGCCCGGGGGCCGATTTGAACACTGAAGCTTTCTTT.